This record looks at one T cell receptor (beta chain) sequence and its context. This CDR3 is 15 amino acids long. Germline V gene lookup returns CDR1 PRHDT and CDR2 FYEKMQ (reference sequence). V gave up 3 bases and J gave up 4 bases; unmatched junction bases: 4. This sample stems from a study of blood T cell repertoires in COVID-19. Study information: Samples came from the United States, Italy and Spain, spanning acute and convalescent COVID-19. Sample material is recorded as cDNA or gDNA derived from T cells, B-cell-depleted T cells, or PBMCs.

How the authors handled the data: How many nucleated cells were present was estimated from reference gene primer amplification. Libraries were prepared by immunoSEQ multiplex PCR; TCRdb keeps only in-frame clonotypes and omits some of them. That table gives V, J and clone size, and the DNA gave D and trimming. The sample records about 180,000 clones, about nine tenths being singletons. This clonotype was sampled from a man aged 18 to 30 who had recovered from COVID-19. The sample comprised peripheral blood. The chain recombines TRBV13 with TRBJ2-2; 8 bases align to TRBD2. CDR3 amino acids: CASSFSGGSTGELFF. DNA for the CDR3: TGTGCCAGCAGCTTCTCGGGAGGGAGCACCGGGGAGCTGTTTTTT.